Below, one TCR beta chain is given with its context. The antigen remains unidentified. These data are taken from a study of Ad26.COV2.S vaccination and SARS-CoV-2 variants. Whole-study context: Participant was drawn from the COV1001 Ad26.COV2.S trial arm. Overall study results and limits: Overall T cell responses may have been underestimated by the analyses of TCR breadth and depth.

Here immunoSEQ multiplex PCR was the method, and the copy in TCRdb shows in-frame clones only, minus some. The sample consists of around 300,000 clones, around 90% of them appearing once. Treatment described: 15 to 20 received Ad26.COV2.S at low or high dose, single or two shots; roughly 5 received placebo; per-sample allocation not given. Specimen acquisition occurred on day 63 following the initial vaccine or placebo injection. The vaccine antigen was prefusion-stabilized Wuhan SARS-CoV-2 spike. Germline V gene data show CDR1 as SQVTM and CDR2 as ANQGSEA. Trimming took 7 bases from V and 5 from J, leaving 20 bases between them. The CDR3 has 14 residues.

This specimen consisted of peripheral blood, obtained in a trial of Ad26.COV2.S vaccine versus placebo. The gene calls are TRBV29-1 and TRBJ1-2, with D possibly being TRBD1 (5 bases). This clonotype was sampled from a person between 18 and 60 years old who received the Ad26.COV2.S COVID-19 vaccine or a placebo. CDR3 bases: TGCAGCGCCCCTTACGGAGGGGATCCTTATGGCTACACCTTC. It encodes CSAPYGGDPYGYTF.